The 30 T cell receptor beta chains given below trace back to one sample, sequenced in a study of blood T cells in healthy people across ages. Sample-barcoded 5' priming and a J-beta primer mix drove a second PCR of 7 to 11 cycles. TCRdb passed the 5' RACE reads through MiXCR, listing each CDR3 protein once. Here the sample spans just over 800,000 distinct CDR3 sequences, 60% to 80% being singletons. Sequenced sample: blood. The receptors derive from a man younger than 40 in good health.

The genes are TRBV7-3 and TRBJ2-1, with 12 bases that match TRBD1. The length of the CDR3 is 15 residues. Trimming took 5 bases from V and 8 from J; bases not matched to a gene: 7. Germline CDR1 SGHTA, CDR2 FQGTGA. CDR3 nucleotides: TGTGCCAGCAGCCGGGGTGGGACAGGGGGCGATGAGCAGTTCTTC. Translation gives CASSRGGTGGDEQFF.

This clonotype has only a few counts. The V gene is TRBV29-1, the J gene TRBJ2-5, with D tentatively TRBD1 (6 bases). The V gene lost 5 bases and the J gene lost 4 bases, with 11 bases spanning the gap. CDR1 is SQVTM, CDR2 ANQGSEA, per germline. This CDR3 spans 12 amino acids. The CDR3 bases are TGCAGCGTTTCCAACAGGGTAGAGACCCAGTACTTC. This translates into CSVSNRVETQYF.

The chain recombines TRBV3-1 with TRBJ1-6; weak D call: TRBD1 (6 bases). This CDR3 has 15 amino acids. The V and J ends lost 4 bases and 8 bases respectively, with 15 bases between them. Germline V gives CDR1 LGHDT, CDR2 YNNKEL (reference sequence). The CDR3 loop is CASSLRGPSDSPLHF. The CDR3 bases are TGTGCCAGCAGCCTGCGGGGGCCGTCGGATTCACCCCTCCACTTT.

The chain has TRBV9 and TRBJ2-3; D call uncertain. Germline-derived CDR1 and CDR2 are SGDLS and YYNGEE. CDR3 length: 15 amino acids. Trimming pared 2 bases from V and 1 base from J, leaving 11 bases between. CDR3 in DNA: TGTGCCAGCAGCGTGTCTCCCGCCGGCACAGATACGCAGTATTTT. It yields the protein CASSVSPAGTDTQYF.

The chain couples TRBV30 to TRBJ2-1; the D is unclear. This CDR3 comprises 12 residues. The germline V gene encodes CDR1 GTSNPN and CDR2 SVGIG (reference sequence). V lost 0 bases and J 7 bases, leaving 7 bases between the germline ends. CDR3 loop: CAWSVLVNEQFF. The CDR3 DNA reads as TGTGCCTGGAGTGTACTTGTAAATGAGCAGTTCTTC. Full variable domain (rest looked up from reference TRBV30 and TRBJ2-1): SQTIHQWPATLVQPVGSPLSLECTVEGTSNPNLYWYRQAAGRGLQLLFYSVGIGQISSEVPQNLSASRPQDRQFILSSKKLLLSDSGFYLCAWSVLVNEQFFGPGTRLTVL.

This clonotype has just a few counts. The V and J genes are TRBV29-1 and TRBJ2-3, with 9 bases identical to TRBD1. J gave up 5 bases and V 5 bases, and 5 bases lay outside the gene matches. CDR3 length: 13 amino acids. The V gene's germline CDR1 is SQVTM and CDR2 ANQGSEA. CDR3 protein: CSVYRQGVDTQYF. CDR3 nucleotides: TGCAGCGTTTATCGACAGGGGGTAGATACGCAGTATTTT.

The J gene is TRBJ1-6, the V gene TRBV6-5; weak D call: TRBD1 (5 bases). The CDR3 extends over 15 amino acids. The germline CDR1 and CDR2 sequences are MNHEY and SVGAGI. Trimming pared 5 bases from V and 10 bases from J, leaving 18 bases between. The CDR3 sequence is CASSPQGFGDSPLHF. In DNA, the CDR3 is TGTGCCAGCAGTCCTCAGGGATTTGGAGACTCACCCCTCCACTTT.

The chain has TRBV14 and TRBJ1-2, with D unresolved. This CDR3 comprises 15 residues. The germline CDR1 and CDR2 sequences are SGHDN and FVKESK. V lost 3 bases, J lost 2 bases, and 13 bases lay in between. In DNA, the CDR3 is TGTGCCAGCAGCCAGGACCTAGACTCGAACTATGGCTACACCTTC. This codes for CASSQDLDSNYGYTF.

The gene calls are TRBV29-1 and TRBJ2-7; D perhaps matches TRBD1 (5 bases). Deletions cut 6 bases from V and 3 bases from J, with 18 bases between. Germline CDR1 and CDR2: SQVTM and ANQGSEA. The CDR3 runs 14 residues. CDR3 amino acids: CSVAPDSPGYEQYF. Here the CDR3 DNA reads TGCAGCGTAGCCCCAGACAGCCCGGGCTACGAGCAGTACTTC.

The chain recombines TRBV28 with TRBJ2-3; the D gene is possibly TRBD1 (6 bases). The V end was cut by 4 bases, the J end by 6 bases, with 17 bases between. In germline, CDR1 is MDHEN, CDR2 SYDVKM. CDR3 size: 15 residues. CDR3 bases: TGTGCCAGCAGTTACCGACAGGACCTTAAGGATACGCAGTATTTT. The encoded protein is CASSYRQDLKDTQYF.

This rearrangement joins TRBV20-1 to TRBJ2-4; D is possibly TRBD1 (6 bases). The germline CDR1 and CDR2 sequences are DFQATT and SNEGSKA (reference sequence). This CDR3 comprises 16 residues. Between the trimmed V and J ends, which lost 1 base and 13 bases, there was a span of 26 bases. The CDR3 here is CSARGNPGQGPYGQYF. CDR3 coding DNA: TGCAGTGCTAGAGGAAACCCGGGACAAGGTCCCTACGGGCAGTACTTC.

The V call is TRBV4-3, the J call TRBJ2-5; 8 nucleotides align to TRBD2. The trim removed 0 bases at V and 2 bases at J, leaving 2 bases unmatched. Germline assignment: CDR1 LGHNA and CDR2 YSLEER. The CDR3 sequence is 15 residues long. The CDR3 region is CASSQEIAGQETQYF. CDR3 bases: TGCGCCAGCAGCCAAGAGATAGCGGGGCAAGAGACCCAGTACTTC.

On this clonotype: A much larger clone lies a single base off, so this may be a read error. The chain has TRBV27 and TRBJ1-5; D gene uncertain. Germline V lookup: CDR1 MNHEY, CDR2 SMNVEV (reference sequence). Trimming cost V 3 bases and J 0 bases, with 3 bases left between them. There are 13 residues in the CDR3. The CDR3 DNA reads as TGTGCCAGCAGTTTTTTTAGCAATCAGCCCCAGCATTTT. It is translated as CASSFFSNQPQHF.

J is TRBJ1-4 and V is TRBV5-1; weak D call: TRBD1 (6 bases). The CDR3 is 15 amino acids. Germline assignment: CDR1 SGHRS and CDR2 YFSETQ. V lost 0 bases to trimming and J lost 7 bases, with 13 bases between them. The CDR3 spells CASSLDGGGSEKLFF. DNA for the CDR3: TGCGCCAGCAGCTTGGACGGTGGGGGCTCTGAAAAACTGTTTTTT.

This sequence joins TRBV5-1 and TRBJ2-7, with D possibly TRBD2 on 6 matching bases. V lost 4 bases and J lost 2, with 16 bases in between. The CDR3 loop spans 15 amino acids. CDR1 is SGHRS and CDR2 is YFSETQ in the germline V gene. In DNA, the CDR3 is TGCGCCAGCAGCCTCCTGGGGCGGGGTCCCTACGAGCAGTACTTC. It is translated as CASSLLGRGPYEQYF.

This clonotype was seen a handful of times. The rearrangement uses TRBV29-1 and TRBJ1-2, with D perhaps matching TRBD1 (6 bases). Germline CDR1 and CDR2: SQVTM and ANQGSEA. CDR3 length equals 14 residues. V gave up 6 bases and J gave up 1 base, with 15 bases separating them. The CDR3 sequence is CSVAGVGGNYGYTF. The CDR3 nucleotides read TGCAGCGTAGCAGGGGTTGGCGGTAACTATGGCTACACCTTC.

The chain carries TRBV20-1 and TRBJ1-5; D is unclear. The CDR3 contains 12 residues. Germline V CDR1 and CDR2: DFQATT, SNEGSKA (reference sequence). V gave up 4 bases and J gave up 4 bases, with 8 bases separating them. CDR3 residues: CSANTKNQPQHF. CDR3 bases: TGCAGTGCTAATACAAAAAATCAGCCCCAGCATTTT.

The chain joins TRBV5-6 to TRBJ2-6, with TRBD1 as a possible D gene (6 bases). There are 16 residues in the CDR3. Germline values: CDR1 SGHDT, CDR2 YYEEEE. V was trimmed by 0 bases and J by 4 bases, leaving 11 bases between them. The CDR3 spells CASSLGPGDGANVLTF. CDR3 DNA sequence: TGTGCCAGCAGCTTGGGTCCAGGGGACGGGGCCAACGTCCTGACTTTC.

The chain recombines TRBV4-3 with TRBJ2-5; 8 positions agree with TRBD1. This CDR3 contains 16 residues. The J segment lost 11 bases and the V segment lost 3 bases, leaving 17 bases of the junction unmatched. CDR1 and CDR2 (germline): LGHNA, YSLEER. CDR3 protein: CASSHPRPDREDEQYF. In DNA, the CDR3 is TGCGCCAGCAGCCACCCCAGGCCGGACAGGGAAGATGAGCAGTACTTC.

The genes are TRBV29-1 and TRBJ2-7; D unclear. Germline CDR1 reads SQVTM; CDR2 reads ANQGSEA. The germline V and J ends were trimmed by 0 bases and 3 bases, with 12 bases remaining between them. The length of the CDR3 is 14 residues. The CDR3 nucleotides are TGCAGCGTTGAAGATTCCTTCAGGAGCTACGAGCAGTACTTC. It encodes CSVEDSFRSYEQYF.

This clonotype was observed once. This rearrangement joins TRBV12-3 or TRBV12-4 to TRBJ2-6, with TRBD1 matching over 7 bases. There are 17 residues in the CDR3. J was trimmed by 0 bases and V by 6 bases; bases with no gene match: 8. The CDR3 DNA reads as TGTGCCAGCAGCCAATCGACAGGGCTCTCTGGGGCCAACGTCCTGACTTTC. It translates to CASSQSTGLSGANVLTF.

V usage is TRBV10-3 and J usage is TRBJ2-5; maybe TRBD2 (5 bases). CDR3 size: 13 residues. The V gene's germline CDR1 is ENHRY and CDR2 SYGVKD. V was pared by 8 bases and J by 6 bases, with 16 bases between. CDR3 sequence: CAIGLNKGKTQYF. The CDR3 DNA reads as TGTGCCATCGGACTCAATAAGGGAAAGACCCAGTACTTC.

This clonotype has a handful of counts. The chain is built from TRBV6-5 and TRBJ1-5; D might be TRBD1 (6 bases). The CDR3 loop spans 15 amino acids. The V gene lost 4 bases and the J gene lost 2 bases, with 12 bases spanning the gap. CDR1 is MNHEY, CDR2 SVGAGI, per germline. The CDR3 protein is CASSSTQGRNQPQHF. CDR3 DNA: TGTGCCAGCAGTTCCACACAGGGTCGCAATCAGCCCCAGCATTTT.

The rearrangement joins TRBV20-1 to TRBJ2-3, with 9 bases identical to TRBD1. The CDR3 consists of 15 residues. Germline-derived CDR1 and CDR2 are DFQATT and SNEGSKA (reference sequence). V dropped 5 bases and J dropped 2; count of bases not matched to a gene: 8. The CDR3 loop is CSAGFRDRVTDTQYF. The CDR3 bases are TGCAGTGCTGGGTTTCGGGACAGGGTCACAGATACGCAGTATTTT.

The V call is TRBV3-1, the J call TRBJ2-1, with TRBD2 matching 11 bases. The CDR3 totals 15 residues. V was pared by 2 bases and J by 10 bases, with 7 bases of the junction left unmatched. CDR1 and CDR2 (germline): LGHDT, YNNKEL (reference sequence). The CDR3 nucleotides read TGTGCCAGCAGCCAACCTAGCGGGGGGCTCGGGGAGCAGTTCTTC. Translating gives CASSQPSGGLGEQFF.

This chain connects TRBV7-7 to TRBJ2-6, with D possibly being TRBD2 (5 bases). With 1 base removed from V and 12 bases from J, the gap between germline ends came to 10 bases. The CDR3 spans 13 residues. Germline CDR1 reads SSHAT; CDR2 reads FNYEAQ (reference sequence). The CDR3 region is CASSLEEAGVLTF. The CDR3 nucleotides are TGTGCCAGCAGCTTAGAGGAGGCGGGCGTCCTGACTTTC.

The rearrangement links TRBV3-1 to TRBJ2-3; 10 bases map to TRBD1. Germline V lookup: CDR1 LGHDT, CDR2 YNNKEL (reference sequence). The CDR3 length is 15 residues. With 4 bases clipped from V and 3 bases from J, the junction kept 4 bases outside the gene matches. CDR3 loop: CASSRDRGQTDTQYF. The CDR3 DNA is TGTGCCAGCAGCCGTGACAGGGGGCAGACAGATACGCAGTATTTT.

In regard to this clonotype: One junction end disagrees with the germline gene, perhaps due to a read error. The chain uses TRBV4-3 and TRBJ1-3; unclear D gene. Germline lookup yields CDR1 LGHNA and CDR2 YSLEER. The CDR3 runs 15 residues. The CDR3 sequence is CASSQAKNSGNTLYF. DNA of the CDR3: TGCGCCAGCAGCCAGGCCAAGAACTCTGGAAACACCTTATATTTT.

The chain combines TRBV4-2 with TRBJ2-3; D gene ambiguous. The CDR3 is made up of 12 amino acids. With 4 bases removed from V and 6 bases from J, the gap between germline ends came to 8 bases. CDR1 and CDR2 from the germline V gene are LGHNA and YNFKEQ. As DNA, the CDR3 is TGTGCCAGCAGCCTCCACCTGGATACGCAGTATTTT. Amino acid sequence: CASSLHLDTQYF.

This clonotype was observed a few times. The V and J genes are TRBV9 and TRBJ2-6; D tentatively fits TRBD1 or TRBD2 (5 bases each). The germline CDR1 and CDR2 sequences are SGDLS and YYNGEE. Trimming removed 0 bases from V and 4 bases from J, with 14 bases in between. This CDR3 contains 17 residues. DNA of the CDR3: TGTGCCAGCAGCGTAGGAATCGGGGCCGGGGGGGCCAACGTCCTGACTTTC. It is translated as CASSVGIGAGGANVLTF.